This is a list of T cell receptor beta chains from one sample in a study of T cell responses to AZD1222 COVID-19 vaccine. The protocol was immunoSEQ multiplex PCR, while the TCRdb copy is restricted to in-frame clones and leaves out a portion. The repertoire has tens of thousands of clones, 88% of them found once; the top ten carry approximately 6.3%. Sequencing used peripheral blood, obtained on day 0 of AZD1222 vaccination. Source of these receptors: an adult in good health. The CDR3 runs from the conserved cysteine through the conserved F or W. The D gene is left open where the match is weak. For some rows the clone size is stated as once, few or many, or as a class when expanded; others skip it.

V: TRBV28; J: TRBJ2-3; length: 16; D: TRBD2; size: .; CDR3: CASSPANSGSTDTQYF; DNA: TGTGCCAGCAGCCCGGCGAATAGCGGGAGCACAGATACGCAGTATTTT
V: TRBV6-1; J: TRBJ2-7; length: 13; D: .; size: few; CDR3: CASSEYDSYEQYF; DNA: TGTGCCAGCAGTGAATATGACTCCTACGAGCAGTACTTC
V: TRBV7-7; J: TRBJ2-6; length: 18; D: .; size: few; CDR3: CASSPNPPGARGANVLTF; DNA: TGTGCTAGCAGTCCTAACCCCCCGGGGGCGCGTGGGGCCAACGTCCTGACTTTC
V: TRBV11-3; J: TRBJ1-2; length: 13; D: .; size: once; CDR3: CASSADGGYGYTF; DNA: TGTGCCAGCAGCGCCGACGGCGGCTATGGCTACACCTTC
V: TRBV24-1; J: TRBJ2-7; length: 15; D: .; size: once; CDR3: CATSDSKTAAYEQYF; DNA: TGTGCCACCAGTGATTCAAAGACAGCCGCCTACGAGCAGTACTTC
V: TRBV2; J: TRBJ1-1; length: 15; D: .; size: .; CDR3: CASTRQQGIATEAFF; DNA: TGTGCCAGCACACGACAACAGGGAATAGCGACTGAAGCTTTCTTT
V: TRBV6-1; J: TRBJ1-6; length: 13; D: .; size: .; CDR3: CASSEDGRDPLHF; DNA: TGTGCCAGCAGTGAAGACGGCCGGGATCCCCTCCACTTT
V: TRBV5-6; J: TRBJ1-2; length: 14; D: TRBD1; size: .; CDR3: CASSLDRGLYGYTF; DNA: TGTGCCAGCAGCTTAGACAGGGGCCTCTATGGCTACACCTTC
V: TRBV7-3; J: TRBJ2-5; length: 14; D: .; size: .; CDR3: CASSLVGLGETQYF; DNA: TGTGCCAGCAGCTTAGTGGGATTGGGAGAGACCCAGTACTTC
V: TRBV29-1; J: TRBJ2-5; length: 13; D: .; size: .; CDR3: CSVSRGRKETQYF; DNA: TGCAGCGTTTCCAGGGGCCGGAAAGAGACCCAGTACTTC
V: TRBV3-1/TRBV3-2; J: TRBJ1-2; length: 19; D: .; size: .; CDR3: CASSPVQGQGRGHNYGYTF; DNA: TGTGCCAGCAGCCCAGTCCAGGGGCAGGGGAGGGGACATAACTATGGCTACACCTTC
V: TRBV2; J: TRBJ2-1; length: 16; D: TRBD2; size: .; CDR3: CASSEVLSGSYNEQFF; DNA: TGTGCCAGCAGTGAAGTGCTTAGCGGGAGCTACAATGAGCAGTTCTTC
V: TRBV11-1; J: TRBJ2-3; length: 15; D: .; size: .; CDR3: CASSPGGGGTDTQYF; DNA: TGTGCCAGCAGCCCGGGGGGCGGAGGCACAGATACGCAGTATTTT
V: TRBV3-1/TRBV3-2; J: TRBJ2-7; length: 17; D: TRBD2; size: .; CDR3: CASSPRASGRKDYEQYF; DNA: TGTGCCAGCAGCCCCCGGGCTAGCGGGAGAAAAGACTACGAGCAGTACTTC
V: TRBV9; J: TRBJ2-1; length: 11; D: .; size: .; CDR3: CASSLENEQFF; DNA: TGTGCCAGCAGCCTCGAAAATGAGCAGTTCTTC
V: TRBV18; J: TRBJ1-4; length: 13; D: .; size: .; CDR3: CASSPPVREKLFF; DNA: TGTGCCAGCTCACCACCGGTGCGGGAAAAACTGTTTTTT
V: TRBV3-1/TRBV3-2; J: TRBJ2-3; length: 16; D: TRBD2; size: .; CDR3: CASSQLLAGVSDTQYF; DNA: TGTGCCAGCAGCCAACTACTAGCGGGAGTCTCAGATACGCAGTATTTT
V: TRBV12-3/TRBV12-4; J: TRBJ1-4; length: 13; D: .; size: .; CDR3: CASSLKTNEKLFF; DNA: TGTGCCAGCAGTTTAAAGACTAATGAAAAACTGTTTTTT
V: TRBV14; J: TRBJ2-7; length: 15; D: TRBD2; size: .; CDR3: CASSRGTSGSYEQYF; DNA: TGTGCCAGCAGCCGTGGGACTAGCGGGAGTTACGAGCAGTACTTC
V: TRBV6-5; J: TRBJ1-2; length: 14; D: TRBD1; size: .; CDR3: CASTHVTGMDGYTF; DNA: TGTGCCAGCACCCACGTGACAGGGATGGATGGCTACACCTTC